This is a list of T cell receptor beta chains from one sample in a study of T cells in Graves' hyperthyroidism and ophthalmopathy. TCRdb reprocessed the multiplex PCR reads via MiXCR and lists one record per CDR3 protein. The sample carries 350,000 to 450,000 distinct CDR3 sequences, roughly 14% recorded once. Sequences were obtained from blood. The receptors were gathered from a woman aged 60-70 years with Graves' hyperthyroidism. Both conserved end residues are part of each CDR3. Fields, in order: J gene, D gene, V gene, CDR3 length, clone size, CDR3 DNA, CDR3 protein. The D gene is left open where the match is weak. Clone size is not always given. Where it is, it says once, few, many or a class for expanded clones.

J gene: TRBJ2-7; D gene: TRBD2; V gene: TRBV3-1; CDR3 length: 16; clone size: few; CDR3 DNA: TGTGCCAGCAGCCGCGGGGGACTAGCGGGAACCTACGAGCAGTACTTC; CDR3 protein: CASSRGGLAGTYEQYF
J gene: TRBJ2-3; D gene: TRBD2; V gene: TRBV19; CDR3 length: 16; clone size: many; CDR3 DNA: TGTGCCAGTAGTATAGGCGCTAGCGGGAGAACAGATACGCAGTATTTT; CDR3 protein: CASSIGASGRTDTQYF
J gene: TRBJ2-5; D gene: NA; V gene: TRBV5-4; CDR3 length: 14; clone size: NA; CDR3 DNA: TGTGCCAGCAGCCCCCCTAGGACAGATGAGACCCAGTACTTC; CDR3 protein: CASSPPRTDETQYF
J gene: TRBJ2-5; D gene: NA; V gene: TRBV15; CDR3 length: 14; clone size: many; CDR3 DNA: TGTGCCACCAGCCCAACATGGGGTGGAGAGACCCAGTACTTC; CDR3 protein: CATSPTWGGETQYF
J gene: TRBJ1-1; D gene: TRBD1; V gene: TRBV29-1; CDR3 length: 13; clone size: many; CDR3 DNA: TGCAGCGCTCGACAGGGGCCGAACACTGAAGCTTTCTTT; CDR3 protein: CSARQGPNTEAFF
J gene: TRBJ2-3; D gene: NA; V gene: TRBV28; CDR3 length: 14; clone size: many; CDR3 DNA: TGTGCCAGCAGTCCAGGGACTGCCCTCCCTACGCAGTATTTT; CDR3 protein: CASSPGTALPTQYF
J gene: TRBJ2-3; D gene: TRBD1; V gene: TRBV7-2; CDR3 length: 16; clone size: few; CDR3 DNA: TGTGCCAGCAGCTTAACAAGGACGACAGGGTCGATGAAGCAGTATTTT; CDR3 protein: CASSLTRTTGSMKQYF
J gene: TRBJ1-2; D gene: TRBD1; V gene: TRBV29-1; CDR3 length: 11; clone size: NA; CDR3 DNA: TGCAGCGGGGACAGTAACTATGGCTACACCTTC; CDR3 protein: CSGDSNYGYTF
J gene: TRBJ1-2; D gene: NA; V gene: TRBV30; CDR3 length: 15; clone size: many; CDR3 DNA: TGTGCCTGGAGTGTAGTAGGGACGGTAAACTATGGCTACACCTTC; CDR3 protein: CAWSVVGTVNYGYTF
J gene: TRBJ1-2; D gene: NA; V gene: TRBV6-1; CDR3 length: 15; clone size: many; CDR3 DNA: TGTGCCAGCAGTGCTACCGGGACATTGGGCTATGGCTACACCTTC; CDR3 protein: CASSATGTLGYGYTF
J gene: TRBJ1-3; D gene: NA; V gene: TRBV24-1; CDR3 length: 15; clone size: many; CDR3 DNA: TGTGCCACCAGTGATCCCGGGACAACTGGAAACACCATATATTTT; CDR3 protein: CATSDPGTTGNTIYF
J gene: TRBJ2-7; D gene: NA; V gene: TRBV19; CDR3 length: 13; clone size: few; CDR3 DNA: TGTGCCAGTAGTACAACTGGACTGGTCGAGCAGTACTTC; CDR3 protein: CASSTTGLVEQYF
J gene: TRBJ1-2; D gene: TRBD1; V gene: TRBV20-1; CDR3 length: 13; clone size: many; CDR3 DNA: TGCAGTGCCACGGACAGGGGGCGGGTTGGCTACACCTTC; CDR3 protein: CSATDRGRVGYTF
J gene: TRBJ2-3; D gene: NA; V gene: TRBV11-3; CDR3 length: 16; clone size: many; CDR3 DNA: TGTGCCAGCAGCTTACCCCGGATCCCTGGCACAGATACGCAGTATTTT; CDR3 protein: CASSLPRIPGTDTQYF
J gene: TRBJ2-7; D gene: TRBD2; V gene: TRBV18; CDR3 length: 16; clone size: few; CDR3 DNA: TGTGCCAGCTCACCCACTAGCGGGAGGGCGTCTGGCGAGCAGTACTTC; CDR3 protein: CASSPTSGRASGEQYF
J gene: TRBJ2-6; D gene: NA; V gene: TRBV4-2; CDR3 length: 15; clone size: NA; CDR3 DNA: TGTGCCAGCAGACCGGGGAGCTCTGGGGCCAACGTCCTGACTTTC; CDR3 protein: CASRPGSSGANVLTF
J gene: TRBJ1-5; D gene: NA; V gene: TRBV27; CDR3 length: 14; clone size: many; CDR3 DNA: TGTGCCAGCAGCTTATCCGCAGTCAATCAGCCCCAGCATTTT; CDR3 protein: CASSLSAVNQPQHF
J gene: TRBJ2-7; D gene: NA; V gene: TRBV5-1; CDR3 length: 14; clone size: many; CDR3 DNA: TGCGCCAGCAGCATCACAGGGATTCGGAACGAGCAGTACTTC; CDR3 protein: CASSITGIRNEQYF
J gene: TRBJ1-1; D gene: NA; V gene: TRBV2; CDR3 length: 17; clone size: many; CDR3 DNA: TGTGCCAGCAGGCCCGGGACATACCTACGAAGGAACACTGAAGCTTTCTTT; CDR3 protein: CASRPGTYLRRNTEAFF
J gene: TRBJ2-2; D gene: NA; V gene: TRBV30; CDR3 length: 16; clone size: many; CDR3 DNA: TGTGCCTGGAGTGCCCTCGGCGGCAGGGGCGCCGGGGAGCTGTTTTTT; CDR3 protein: CAWSALGGRGAGELFF
J gene: TRBJ2-1; D gene: TRBD1; V gene: TRBV19; CDR3 length: 15; clone size: NA; CDR3 DNA: TGTGCCAGTAGTATAGGCGGGACAGGGCGCGATGAGCAGTTCTTC; CDR3 protein: CASSIGGTGRDEQFF
J gene: TRBJ2-3; D gene: NA; V gene: TRBV19; CDR3 length: 16; clone size: NA; CDR3 DNA: TGTGCCAGTAGTAACGTGGGCACCCGATACACAGATACGCAGTATTTT; CDR3 protein: CASSNVGTRYTDTQYF
J gene: TRBJ2-1; D gene: TRBD2; V gene: TRBV7-2; CDR3 length: 16; clone size: many; CDR3 DNA: TGTGCCAGCAGCCGGGACTACGCGAGCTCCTACAATGAGCAGTTCTTC; CDR3 protein: CASSRDYASSYNEQFF
J gene: TRBJ1-1; D gene: NA; V gene: TRBV11-3; CDR3 length: 16; clone size: once; CDR3 DNA: TGTGCCAGCAGCCAAGAAAGGGGGAGTGTGAACACTGAAGCTTTCTTT; CDR3 protein: CASSQERGSVNTEAFF
J gene: TRBJ2-2; D gene: TRBD2; V gene: TRBV19; CDR3 length: 15; clone size: few; CDR3 DNA: TGTGCCAGTAGTTACGGGACTAGATTAACCGGGGAGCTGTTTTTT; CDR3 protein: CASSYGTRLTGELFF
J gene: TRBJ2-3; D gene: TRBD2; V gene: TRBV27; CDR3 length: 14; clone size: many; CDR3 DNA: TGTGCCAGTGCGGGAGTAAGAAGCACAGATACGCAGTATTTT; CDR3 protein: CASAGVRSTDTQYF
J gene: TRBJ1-5; D gene: NA; V gene: TRBV12-5; CDR3 length: 15; clone size: many; CDR3 DNA: TGTGCTAGTGGTGAACCGAATCGGGGCAATCAGCCCCAGCATTTT; CDR3 protein: CASGEPNRGNQPQHF
J gene: TRBJ2-7; D gene: NA; V gene: TRBV4-1; CDR3 length: 15; clone size: few; CDR3 DNA: TGCGCCAGCAGCCAAGTGGTTGGGTCCTCCTACGAGCAGTACTTC; CDR3 protein: CASSQVVGSSYEQYF
J gene: TRBJ2-5; D gene: TRBD1; V gene: TRBV5-4; CDR3 length: 16; clone size: few; CDR3 DNA: TGTGCCAGCAGCTTGAGGGTCAGCACAGGGGCTGAGACCCAGTACTTC; CDR3 protein: CASSLRVSTGAETQYF
J gene: TRBJ1-1; D gene: TRBD1; V gene: TRBV28; CDR3 length: 14; clone size: many; CDR3 DNA: TGTGCCAGCAATCCGGGACAGGGAAGGAGTGAAGCTTTCTTT; CDR3 protein: CASNPGQGRSEAFF
J gene: TRBJ1-5; D gene: TRBD1; V gene: TRBV12-3/TRBV12-4; CDR3 length: 15; clone size: NA; CDR3 DNA: TGTGCCAGCAGTTTTGACAGGGAGAGGTATCAGCCCCAGCATTTT; CDR3 protein: CASSFDRERYQPQHF
J gene: TRBJ2-7; D gene: NA; V gene: TRBV11-3; CDR3 length: 19; clone size: many; CDR3 DNA: TGTGCCAGCAGCTTAGAAGGGGTCTGGGGAAGAGCGGACTCCTACGAGCAGTACTTC; CDR3 protein: CASSLEGVWGRADSYEQYF
J gene: TRBJ1-5; D gene: NA; V gene: TRBV5-6; CDR3 length: 14; clone size: many; CDR3 DNA: TGTGCCAGCAGCTTGGGTAGGGCTAGTCAGCCCCAGCATTTT; CDR3 protein: CASSLGRASQPQHF
J gene: TRBJ2-7; D gene: NA; V gene: TRBV20-1; CDR3 length: 14; clone size: NA; CDR3 DNA: TGCAGTGCTAAAAAACAGGATTCTGCCAGCGAGCAGTACTTC; CDR3 protein: CSAKKQDSASEQYF
J gene: TRBJ2-3; D gene: NA; V gene: TRBV12-3/TRBV12-4; CDR3 length: 15; clone size: many; CDR3 DNA: TGTGCCAGCAGTTTAAGCCTCTGGGGGAGAGATACGCAGTATTTT; CDR3 protein: CASSLSLWGRDTQYF
J gene: TRBJ2-1; D gene: NA; V gene: TRBV18; CDR3 length: 15; clone size: NA; CDR3 DNA: TGTGCCAGCTCACCCTTAAGCCTAGCTACTCACGAGCAGTTCTTC; CDR3 protein: CASSPLSLATHEQFF
J gene: TRBJ2-1; D gene: TRBD2; V gene: TRBV18; CDR3 length: 15; clone size: many; CDR3 DNA: TGTGCCAGCTCAACGGGACTAGCGGAACTCAATGAGCAGTTCTTC; CDR3 protein: CASSTGLAELNEQFF
J gene: TRBJ2-7; D gene: NA; V gene: TRBV24-1; CDR3 length: 13; clone size: many; CDR3 DNA: TGTGCCACCAGTCCGAAAAGCTCCTACGAGCAGTACTTC; CDR3 protein: CATSPKSSYEQYF
J gene: TRBJ2-5; D gene: TRBD1; V gene: TRBV5-6; CDR3 length: 14; clone size: few; CDR3 DNA: TGTGCCAGCAGCTGGACAGGGGAGGTAGAGACCCAGTACTTC; CDR3 protein: CASSWTGEVETQYF
J gene: TRBJ2-4; D gene: TRBD2; V gene: TRBV19; CDR3 length: 17; clone size: NA; CDR3 DNA: TGTGCCAGTAGTATAGGACCGCGGGGAGGGGCCAAAAACATTCAGTACTTC; CDR3 protein: CASSIGPRGGAKNIQYF
J gene: TRBJ2-7; D gene: TRBD1; V gene: TRBV12-5; CDR3 length: 16; clone size: many; CDR3 DNA: TGTGCTAGTGGTTTGGTACTGGGGACAGGCCTTTGGGAGCAGTACTTC; CDR3 protein: CASGLVLGTGLWEQYF
J gene: TRBJ2-7; D gene: NA; V gene: TRBV28; CDR3 length: 13; clone size: many; CDR3 DNA: TGTGCCAGTTCAAACAGGATCATATACGAGCAGTACTTC; CDR3 protein: CASSNRIIYEQYF